This T cell receptor beta chain was sequenced in a study of CD8+ T cells in alopecia areata. Background on the study: Among treated patients, oral tofacitinib was administered at 5 to 10 mg twice daily.

Treatment specified: oral pan-JAK inhibitor, 5-10 mg twice daily. Trimming removed 2 bases at V and 1 base at J, with 6 bases between. Germline CDR1 is SGHNT and CDR2 is YYREEE (reference sequence). This CDR3 has 13 amino acids. Sequencing templates came from extracted RNA that was reverse transcribed into cDNA. Measured with immunoSEQ multiplex PCR; TCRdb has only the in-frame clones, and not every one. Among over 70,000 clones, about 71% were seen once, and the ten largest hold around a quarter. Sequencing was performed on CD8+ T cells sorted from blood, taken at week 24, from a patient treated with tofacitinib. The origin of this receptor is a human donor with alopecia areata. J is TRBJ1-1 and V is TRBV5-4, with D hard to call. This chain's CDR3 is CASSLRQNTEAFF. Here the CDR3 DNA reads TGTGCCAGCAGCTTAAGGCAGAACACTGAAGCTTTCTTT.